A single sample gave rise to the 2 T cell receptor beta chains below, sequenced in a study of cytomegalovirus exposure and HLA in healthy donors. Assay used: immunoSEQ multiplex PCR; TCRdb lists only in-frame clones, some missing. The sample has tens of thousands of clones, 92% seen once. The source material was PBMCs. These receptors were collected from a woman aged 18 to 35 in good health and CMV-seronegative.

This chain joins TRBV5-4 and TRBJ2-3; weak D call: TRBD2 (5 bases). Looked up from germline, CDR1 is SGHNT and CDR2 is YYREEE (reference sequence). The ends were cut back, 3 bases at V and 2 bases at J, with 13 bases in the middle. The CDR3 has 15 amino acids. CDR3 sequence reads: CASSSDWVPTDTQYF. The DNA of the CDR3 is TGTGCCAGCAGCTCGGACTGGGTTCCCACAGATACGCAGTATTTT.

CDR3 sequence: CASSQTSADNEQFF. CDR3 sequence (DNA): TGTGCCAGCAGCCAGACTAGCGCGGACAATGAGCAGTTCTTC. V gene TRBV6-6 combines with J gene TRBJ2-1, with 8 bases that match TRBD2. V dropped 6 bases and J dropped 5; count of bases not matched to a gene: 6. This CDR3 region has 14 residues. Germline V gives CDR1 MNHNY, CDR2 SVGAGI (reference sequence).